The clone carrying this T cell receptor (beta chain) appeared a few times. Antigen specificity is unknown. Primers for the PCR totalled 60 Vbeta and 13 Jbeta. TCRdb keeps only in-frame clones here, not all; method: immunoSEQ multiplex PCR. The sample consists of about 130,000 clones, approximately 79% of them appearing once. V gave up 1 base and J gave up 4 bases; unmatched junction bases: 9. Germline V gene lookup returns CDR1 LNHDA and CDR2 SQIVND (reference sequence). The CDR3 is 18 amino acids. These data come from a study of cytomegalovirus exposure and HLA in healthy donors. The study, taken as a whole, reports: What was likely a sequencing artifact was a cluster of highly shared sequence variants.

The clonotype originates from a man aged 40-50 years in good health and CMV-seropositive. Source material: PBMCs. J is TRBJ2-2 and V is TRBV19; 10 bases are shared with TRBD1. The CDR3 loop is CASSIAPRQGAFTGELFF. CDR3 coding DNA: TGTGCCAGTAGTATAGCCCCCCGACAGGGGGCATTCACCGGGGAGCTGTTTTTT.